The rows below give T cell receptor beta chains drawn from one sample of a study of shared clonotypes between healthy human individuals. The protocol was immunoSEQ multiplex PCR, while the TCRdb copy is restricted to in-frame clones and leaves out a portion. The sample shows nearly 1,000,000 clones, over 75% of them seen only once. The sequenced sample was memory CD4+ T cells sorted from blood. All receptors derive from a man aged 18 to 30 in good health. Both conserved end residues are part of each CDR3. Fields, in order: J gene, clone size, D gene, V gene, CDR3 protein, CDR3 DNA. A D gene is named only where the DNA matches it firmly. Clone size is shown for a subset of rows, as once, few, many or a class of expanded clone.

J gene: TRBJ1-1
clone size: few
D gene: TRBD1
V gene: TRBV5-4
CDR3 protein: CATYPTGGRVEAFF
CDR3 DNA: TGTGCCACCTACCCCACAGGGGGCCGGGTAGAAGCTTTCTTT

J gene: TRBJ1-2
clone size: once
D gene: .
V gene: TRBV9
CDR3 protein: CASSASGVYGYTF
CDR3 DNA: TGTGCCAGCAGCGCCTCGGGAGTCTATGGCTACACCTTC

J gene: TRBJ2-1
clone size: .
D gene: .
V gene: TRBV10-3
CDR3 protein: CAISEYPEQFF
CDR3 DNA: TGTGCCATCAGTGAATATCCAGAGCAGTTCTTC

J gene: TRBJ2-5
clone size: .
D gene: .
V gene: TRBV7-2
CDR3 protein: CASSLADRVGTQYF
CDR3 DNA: TGTGCCAGCAGCTTAGCGGATAGGGTAGGGACCCAGTACTTC

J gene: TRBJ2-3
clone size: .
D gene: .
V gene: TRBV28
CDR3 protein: CASSSPQTDTQYF
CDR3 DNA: TGTGCCAGCAGTTCCCCCCAAACAGATACGCAGTATTTT

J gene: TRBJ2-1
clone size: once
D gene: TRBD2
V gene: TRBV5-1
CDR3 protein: CASWDYLYNEQFF
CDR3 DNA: TGCGCCAGCTGGGACTATCTCTACAATGAGCAGTTCTTC

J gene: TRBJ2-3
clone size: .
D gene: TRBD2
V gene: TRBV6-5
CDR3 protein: CASSYSSGRAGDTQYF
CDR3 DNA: TGTGCCAGCAGTTACTCTAGCGGGAGGGCTGGCGATACGCAGTATTTT

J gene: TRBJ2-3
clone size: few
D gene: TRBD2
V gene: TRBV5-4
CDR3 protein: CASSQFGTSGIDTQYF
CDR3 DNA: TGTGCCAGCAGCCAATTCGGGACTAGCGGGATAGATACGCAGTATTTT

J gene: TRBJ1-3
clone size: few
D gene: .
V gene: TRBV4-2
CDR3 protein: CASSQELGVGNTIYF
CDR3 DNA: TGTGCCAGCAGCCAAGAATTAGGGGTAGGAAACACCATATATTTT

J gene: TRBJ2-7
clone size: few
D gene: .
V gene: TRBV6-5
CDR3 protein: CASSKWDGTYEQYF
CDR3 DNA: TGTGCCAGCAGTAAGTGGGACGGCACATACGAGCAGTACTTC

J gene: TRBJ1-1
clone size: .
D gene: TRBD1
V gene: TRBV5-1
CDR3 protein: CASSPFDRDFDEAFF
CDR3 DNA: TGCGCCAGCAGCCCCTTCGACAGGGATTTTGATGAAGCTTTCTTT

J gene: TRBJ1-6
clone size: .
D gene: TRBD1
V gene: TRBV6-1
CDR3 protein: CASSERDRASSYNSPLHF
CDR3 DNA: TGTGCCAGCAGTGAAAGGGACAGGGCGAGCTCCTATAATTCACCCCTCCACTTT

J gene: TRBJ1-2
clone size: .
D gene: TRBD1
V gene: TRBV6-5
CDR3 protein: CASRYRGDGYTF
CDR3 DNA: TGTGCCAGCAGATACAGGGGAGATGGCTACACCTTC